This entry lists 20 T cell receptor beta chains sequenced from one sample in a study of cytomegalovirus exposure and HLA in healthy donors. The primer mix had 60 Vbeta and 13 Jbeta primers. Measured with immunoSEQ multiplex PCR; TCRdb has only the in-frame clones, and not every one. Among 110,000 or so clones listed, around 69% were seen once. What was sequenced was PBMCs. Receptors were obtained from a man aged 50 or older in good health and CMV-seropositive.

V gene TRBV10-1 combines with J gene TRBJ2-7; TRBD1 agrees at 7 bases. V gave up 2 bases and J gave up 1 base; unmatched junction bases: 5. The germline gives CDR1 WNHNN, CDR2 SYGVQD (reference sequence). The length of the CDR3 is 15 residues. The CDR3 bases are TGCGCCAGCAGTGAGCGCAGGACAGGATCCTACGAGCAGTACTTC. Its protein is CASSERRTGSYEQYF.

The chain employs TRBV11-3 and TRBJ2-5; perhaps TRBD2 as D (5 bases). The J call is uncertain, as TRBJ2-7 better fits the DNA end. Germline CDR1 is SGHNT and CDR2 is YENEEA. CDR3 length equals 15 residues. CDR3 amino acids: CASSLGEPGTYEQYF. CDR3 in DNA: TGTGCCAGCAGCTTAGGGGAGCCAGGAACCTACGAGCAGTACTTC.

This sequence joins TRBV28 and TRBJ2-3, with 7 positions matching TRBD1. The trim removed 5 bases at V and 6 bases at J, leaving 11 bases unmatched. The CDR3 has 15 residues. Per germline, CDR1 MDHEN and CDR2 SYDVKM. Here the CDR3 DNA reads TGTGCCAGCAGTATCAGGACAGGCCCAGGGGATACGCAGTATTTT. Its protein is CASSIRTGPGDTQYF. Complete variable domain (other parts from reference TRBV28 and TRBJ2-3): DVKVTQSSRYLVKRTGEKVFLECVQDMDHENMFWYRQDPGLGLRLIYFSYDVKMKEKGDIPEGYSVSREKKERFSLILESASTNQTSMYLCASSIRTGPGDTQYFGPGTRLTVL.

This clone has more than one count but fewer than ten. The chain joins TRBV7-6 to TRBJ2-1; 10 positions match TRBD2. Germline loops: CDR1 SGHVS, CDR2 FNYEAQ. J was trimmed by 7 bases and V by 0 bases; bases with no gene match: 0. The CDR3 has 14 residues. In DNA form, the CDR3 reads TGTGCCAGCAGCTTAGCAGCGGGGGGGAATGAGCAGTTCTTC. Encoded protein: CASSLAAGGNEQFF.

V usage is TRBV6-6 and J usage is TRBJ1-1, with 10 nucleotides matching TRBD1. V trimming: 6 bases; J trimming: 5 bases; junction bases outside the gene matches: 0. Germline V gene lookup returns CDR1 MNHNY and CDR2 SVGAGI (reference sequence). The CDR3 covers 12 residues. CDR3 in amino acids: CASRDRGTEAFF. The CDR3 DNA reads as TGTGCCAGCAGGGACAGGGGGACTGAAGCTTTCTTT.

The count of this clone is one. This chain uses TRBV28 with TRBJ2-4; 8 bases match TRBD2. The CDR3 is made up of 15 amino acids. Per germline, CDR1 MDHEN and CDR2 SYDVKM. The trim removed 1 base at V and 6 bases at J, leaving 5 bases unmatched. Here the CDR3 reads CASSLFGLAGNIQYF. The CDR3 DNA sequence: TGTGCCAGCAGTTTATTTGGGCTAGCGGGAAACATTCAGTACTTC.

This rearrangement joins TRBV5-4 to TRBJ2-5, with D perhaps TRBD2 (6 bases). Germline CDR1 reads SGHNT; CDR2 reads YYREEE (reference sequence). Trimming cost V 2 bases and J 4 bases, with 15 bases left between them. The CDR3 covers 15 residues. Here the CDR3 reads CASSLPSADVETQYF. The DNA of the CDR3 is TGTGCCAGCAGCTTACCTAGCGCGGACGTAGAGACCCAGTACTTC. Together with reference TRBV5-4 and TRBJ2-5, the CDR3 gives the full variable domain: ETGVTQSPTHLIKTRGQQVTLRCSSQSGHNTVSWYQQALGQGPQFIFQYYREEENGRGNFPPRFSGLQFPNYSSELNVNALELDDSALYLCASSLPSADVETQYFGPGTRLLVL.

The chain links TRBV18 to TRBJ2-2; 8 bases are shared with TRBD2. With V trimmed by 3 bases and J by 3 bases, 3 bases remained unmatched. Germline V gene sequence: CDR1 KGHSH, CDR2 LQKENI. The CDR3 runs 15 residues. CDR3 protein: CASSPTSDHTGELFF. In nucleotides, the CDR3 is TGTGCCAGCTCACCGACTAGCGATCACACCGGGGAGCTGTTTTTT.

The chain combines TRBV28 with TRBJ2-1, with TRBD2 matching 7 bases. The CDR3 totals 15 residues. Per germline, CDR1 MDHEN and CDR2 SYDVKM. The ends lost 8 bases at V and 4 bases at J; junction bases unmatched: 11. CDR3 nucleotides: TGTGCCAGCGTTATTGGCGGGAGTGGGTACAATGAGCAGTTCTTC. It encodes CASVIGGSGYNEQFF.

This chain uses TRBV4-1 with TRBJ2-1; D gene ambiguous. The CDR3 contains 16 residues. Germline assignment: CDR1 MGHRA and CDR2 YSYEKL. The V and J ends lost 0 bases and 0 bases respectively, with 9 bases between them. CDR3 DNA: TGCGCCAGCAGCCAAGAAACCTCGAGCTCCTACAATGAGCAGTTCTTC. Translated, it gives CASSQETSSSYNEQFF.

This clone was counted only a few times. This chain links TRBV5-1 with TRBJ2-5; D is perhaps TRBD1 (6 bases). Between the trimmed V and J ends, which lost 4 bases and 2 bases, there was a span of 12 bases. From germline, CDR1 is SGHRS and CDR2 YFSETQ. The CDR3 contains 14 residues. This CDR3 is CASSDVQGQETQYF. The CDR3 bases are TGCGCCAGCAGCGACGTACAGGGTCAAGAGACCCAGTACTTC.

Only a few counts were recorded for this clone. This chain links TRBV5-6 with TRBJ2-5, with D tentatively TRBD2 (6 bases). CDR1 SGHDT and CDR2 YYEEEE come from the germline V gene. The CDR3 contains 13 residues. Trimming shortened V by 4 bases and J by 1 base, and 8 bases separated the two germline ends. CDR3 in amino acids: CASSRTIQETQYF. The CDR3, as DNA: TGTGCCAGCAGCCGGACTATCCAAGAGACCCAGTACTTC.

The sample holds one count of this clone. The chain links TRBV11-3 to TRBJ2-7; 14 bases align to TRBD2. The CDR3 has 18 amino acids. J gave up 2 bases and V 4 bases, and 10 bases lay outside the gene matches. CDR1 and CDR2 (germline): SGHNT, YENEEA. The CDR3 nucleotides read TGTGCCAGCAGCTCGCGGACTAGCGGGAGGAAGAACACCTACGAGCAGTACTTC. Its protein is CASSSRTSGRKNTYEQYF.

The gene calls are TRBV27 and TRBJ1-5; D may be TRBD1 (6 bases). V was shortened by 7 bases and J by 4 bases, with 14 bases between the two germline ends. CDR1 and CDR2 from the germline V gene are MNHEY and SMNVEV (reference sequence). The CDR3 covers 14 residues. The CDR3, as DNA: TGTGCCAGCACTCAATCAAGGGGGAATCAGCCCCAGCATTTT. Amino acids: CASTQSRGNQPQHF.

The V call is TRBV9, the J call TRBJ2-1; 7 bases map to TRBD2. Germline V CDR1 and CDR2: SGDLS, YYNGEE. The CDR3 is 15 residues long. V lost 3 bases, J lost 4 bases, and 7 bases stayed unmatched. CDR3 protein: CASSGLAVPYNEQFF. The CDR3 DNA reads TGTGCCAGCAGCGGGCTAGCGGTCCCGTACAATGAGCAGTTCTTC.

This clone was seen just once. The CDR3 region has the DNA TGTGCCAGCAGGGCCAGGGCGATTGGTGAAAAACTGTTTTTT. The encoded protein is CASRARAIGEKLFF. The chain combines TRBV11-2 with TRBJ1-4; TRBD1 is a possible D gene (5 bases). Germline CDR1 is SGHAT and CDR2 is FQNNGV. V gave up 6 bases and J gave up 7 bases, with 15 bases separating them. The CDR3 totals 14 residues.

V usage is TRBV19 and J usage is TRBJ2-1, with 8 bases fitting TRBD2. Trimming at V came to 2 bases and at J to 3 bases, leaving 3 bases not matched to a gene. From germline, CDR1 is LNHDA and CDR2 SQIVND (reference sequence). This CDR3 is 15 amino acids long. CDR3 protein: CASSIQAGVYNEQFF. CDR3 sequence (DNA): TGTGCCAGTAGTATACAAGCGGGAGTCTACAATGAGCAGTTCTTC.

The chain employs TRBV11-3 and TRBJ2-3, with D unresolved. The V gene lost 4 bases and the J gene lost 2 bases, with 10 bases spanning the gap. The CDR3 is 14 amino acids. Germline assignment: CDR1 SGHNT and CDR2 YENEEA. The CDR3 DNA reads as TGTGCCAGCAGCTCCACGAGGTTCACAGATACGCAGTATTTT. Its protein product is CASSSTRFTDTQYF.

Only a few counts were recorded for this clone. The J gene is TRBJ2-7, the V gene TRBV11-2; 9 bases map to TRBD2. The V segment lost 4 bases and the J segment 1 base; nucleotides outside the gene matches: 2. The CDR3 contains 14 residues. CDR1 SGHAT and CDR2 FQNNGV come from the germline V gene. This CDR3 is CASSWAGGSYEQYF. The CDR3 coding sequence is TGTGCCAGCAGCTGGGCGGGAGGGTCCTACGAGCAGTACTTC. Combining the CDR3 with reference TRBV11-2 and TRBJ2-7 gives the whole variable domain EAGVAQSPRYKIIEKRQSVAFWCNPISGHATLYWYQQILGQGPKLLIQFQNNGVVDDSQLPKDRFSAERLKGVDSTLKIQPAKLEDSAVYLCASSWAGGSYEQYFGPGTRLTVT.

The chain links TRBV28 to TRBJ1-1; D is perhaps TRBD1 (6 bases). The CDR3 length is 14 residues. The V and J ends lost 2 bases and 5 bases respectively, with 12 bases between them. Germline V gene data show CDR1 as MDHEN and CDR2 as SYDVKM. CDR3 protein: CASSLGGARTEAFF. In DNA form, the CDR3 reads TGTGCCAGCAGTTTAGGGGGGGCGAGGACTGAAGCTTTCTTT.